The clone carrying this T cell receptor beta chain was counted once. V was trimmed by 2 bases and J by 8 bases, leaving 7 bases between them. Germline V gives CDR1 ENHRY, CDR2 SYGVKD. The CDR3 totals 12 residues. This sample stems from a study of OX40 agonist ivuxolimab in advanced cancers. Across the whole study: One patient with hepatocellular carcinoma and two with cutaneous melanoma, three in all, had partial responses.

Sequenced by immunoSEQ multiplex PCR; TCRdb stores in-frame clones only, minus some. Of tens of thousands of clones listed, over 75% were seen once; the top ten hold around 8%. The sequencing here drew on CD4+ or CD8+ T cells sorted from blood, taken in a trial of the OX40 agonist ivuxolimab. The chain is built from TRBV10-3 and TRBJ2-1; D gene ambiguous. This sequence was found in an adult with an advanced solid tumor such as melanoma, head and neck, liver or kidney cancer. The CDR3 reads CAISEAFDEQFF. The CDR3 nucleotides read TGTGCCATCAGTGAGGCTTTTGATGAGCAGTTCTTC.